Below are 18 T cell receptor beta chains sequenced from a single sample in a study of blood T cell repertoires in COVID-19. The data were produced by immunoSEQ multiplex PCR, yet TCRdb's version contains in-frame clones alone and is incomplete. The data show some 240,000 clones, 80% to 90% seen once. Sample: peripheral blood. Receptors were obtained from a woman aged 70 to 79 with COVID-19, enrolled during active disease.

This clone showed up just once. The gene calls are TRBV7-9 and TRBJ1-2; the D is unclear. V lost 2 bases and J lost 7, with 11 bases in between. The CDR3 sequence is 13 residues long. CDR1 and CDR2 from the germline V gene are SEHNR and FQNEAQ (reference sequence). CDR3 coding DNA: TGTGCCAGCAGCTTACAGGATTACTCTGGCTACACCTTC. Protein sequence: CASSLQDYSGYTF.

The gene calls are TRBV9 and TRBJ2-7; TRBD2 matches 11 bases. CDR1 is SGDLS, CDR2 YYNGEE, per germline. The ends lost 3 bases at V and 3 bases at J; junction bases unmatched: 8. The CDR3 consists of 16 residues. CDR3 in DNA: TGTGCCAGCAGCGCCGGGACTAGCGGAGTTCACTACGAGCAGTACTTC. Encoded protein: CASSAGTSGVHYEQYF.

This chain links TRBV4-1 with TRBJ1-1, with 10 bases identical to TRBD1. CDR3 length: 16 amino acids. The germline V gene has CDR1 MGHRA and CDR2 YSYEKL. The trim removed 0 bases at V and 6 bases at J, leaving 7 bases unmatched. This CDR3 is CASSQEPRDRGAEAFF. The CDR3 DNA reads TGCGCCAGCAGCCAAGAACCTAGGGACAGGGGAGCTGAAGCTTTCTTT.

This rearrangement joins TRBV7-3 to TRBJ2-2; TRBD2 matches at 11 bases. CDR1 and CDR2 from the germline V gene are SGHTA and FQGTGA. The ends lost 5 bases at V and 3 bases at J; junction bases unmatched: 8. The CDR3 is made up of 17 amino acids. The chain's CDR3 is CASSPNLAGGYTGELFF. In DNA, the CDR3 is TGTGCCAGCAGCCCCAACTTAGCGGGAGGGTACACCGGGGAGCTGTTTTTT.

The rearrangement uses TRBV6-5 and TRBJ2-7; TRBD2 might be the D (6 bases). Germline values: CDR1 MNHEY, CDR2 SVGAGI. The CDR3 covers 15 residues. Trimming left V 6 bases short and J 3 bases short, with 18 bases between. This CDR3 is CASRGGWGTDYEQYF. CDR3 nucleotides: TGTGCCAGCAGAGGAGGGTGGGGGACTGACTACGAGCAGTACTTC.

The chain combines TRBV19 with TRBJ1-1; D may be TRBD1 (5 bases). V was clipped by 3 bases and J by 1 base, with 12 bases between them. The CDR3 is made up of 15 amino acids. Germline CDR1 reads LNHDA; CDR2 reads SQIVND (reference sequence). DNA of the CDR3: TGTGCCAGTAGTATGCAAGGGGCGAAGAACACTGAAGCTTTCTTT. It codes for CASSMQGAKNTEAFF.

The rearrangement links TRBV5-4 to TRBJ2-5; 13 nucleotides align to TRBD2. Trimming cost V 1 base and J 7 bases; bases outside gene matches: 1. In germline, CDR1 is SGHNT, CDR2 YYREEE (reference sequence). The CDR3 extends over 14 amino acids. CDR3 in DNA: TGTGCCAGCAGCTTGACTAGCGGGAGGGGGACCCAGTACTTC. It translates to CASSLTSGRGTQYF.

J is TRBJ2-1 and V is TRBV5-1; tentatively, D is TRBD1 (5 bases). CDR1 and CDR2 from the germline V gene are SGHRS and YFSETQ. The ends were cut back, 4 bases at V and 6 bases at J, with 14 bases in the middle. The CDR3 contains 14 residues. CDR3 nucleotides: TGCGCCAGCAGCCCCAGGGTATGGTCCAATGAGCAGTTCTTC. It yields the protein CASSPRVWSNEQFF.

This clone was detected a few times. V and J are TRBV5-6 and TRBJ1-6; 9 bases align to TRBD1. Germline assignment: CDR1 SGHDT and CDR2 YYEEEE. This CDR3 comprises 14 residues. J gave up 9 bases and V 2 bases, and 3 bases lay outside the gene matches. The CDR3 region is CASSLKTGGSPLHF. The CDR3 region has the DNA TGTGCCAGCAGCTTAAAGACAGGGGGTTCACCCCTCCACTTT.

The chain recombines TRBV12-3 or TRBV12-4 with TRBJ1-2; no firm D call. The CDR3 contains 13 residues. V was cut by 3 bases and J by 8 bases, with 13 bases left in between. DNA for the CDR3: TGTGCCAGCAGTTTTGGGCGCTATGTCGGCTACACCTTC. Protein product: CASSFGRYVGYTF.

This rearrangement joins TRBV5-1 to TRBJ2-3; TRBD2 aligns across 8 bases. Germline trimming cut 4 bases from V and 3 bases from J; bases unmatched to any gene: 7. This CDR3 region has 15 residues. Germline-derived CDR1 and CDR2 are SGHRS and YFSETQ. The CDR3 here is CASSTWTSSTDTQYF. The CDR3 region has the DNA TGCGCCAGCAGCACCTGGACTAGCTCGACAGATACGCAGTATTTT.

The chain recombines TRBV13 with TRBJ1-4; 8 nucleotides agree with TRBD1. The length of the CDR3 is 14 residues. Germline V gives CDR1 PRHDT, CDR2 FYEKMQ (reference sequence). The trim removed 4 bases at V and 7 bases at J, leaving 5 bases unmatched. CDR3 bases: TGTGCCAGCAGCTCGGACAGGGAGGGTGAAAAACTGTTTTTT. Translating gives CASSSDREGEKLFF.

The genes are TRBV19 and TRBJ1-2; 8 positions agree with TRBD1. Per germline, CDR1 LNHDA and CDR2 SQIVND (reference sequence). There are 16 residues in the CDR3. Trimming took 4 bases from V and 1 from J; bases not matched to a gene: 8. As DNA, the CDR3 is TGTGCCAGTAGTAGTCAGGGGGCTCGTGGTAACTATGGCTACACCTTC. Translating it yields CASSSQGARGNYGYTF. The full variable domain, rest sourced from reference TRBV19 and TRBJ1-2, is DGGITQSPKYLFRKEGQNVTLSCEQNLNHDAMYWYRQDPGQGLRLIYYSQIVNDFQKGDIAEGYSVSREKKESFPLTVTSAQKNPTAFYLCASSSQGARGNYGYTFGSGTRLTVV.

The rearrangement uses TRBV5-6 and TRBJ2-1; D is unclear. The ends were cut back, 4 bases at V and 9 bases at J, with 17 bases in the middle. The germline CDR1 and CDR2 sequences are SGHDT and YYEEEE. This CDR3 is 14 amino acids long. CDR3 in amino acids: CASSRVSVPSEQFF. The CDR3, as DNA: TGTGCCAGCAGCCGGGTTTCGGTGCCTAGTGAGCAGTTCTTC. Together with reference TRBV5-6 and TRBJ2-1, the CDR3 gives the full variable domain: DAGVTQSPTHLIKTRGQQVTLRCSPKSGHDTVSWYQQALGQGPQFIFQYYEEEERQRGNFPDRFSGHQFPNYSSELNVNALLLGDSALYLCASSRVSVPSEQFFGPGTRLTVL.

The J gene is TRBJ1-6, the V gene TRBV6-2 or TRBV6-3; D remains unclear. Trimming stripped 5 bases from V and 7 bases from J, with 15 bases between. CDR1 and CDR2 from the germline V gene are MNHEY and SVGEGT. This CDR3 is 15 amino acids long. The CDR3 reads CASSTTGRGNSPLHF. CDR3 nucleotide sequence: TGTGCCAGCAGTACTACGGGTCGGGGAAATTCACCCCTCCACTTT.

The chain joins TRBV6-5 to TRBJ1-5; D perhaps matches TRBD1 (5 bases). Trimming took off 11 bases at V and 4 bases at J, with 12 bases between the two ends. This CDR3 is 12 amino acids long. Germline-derived CDR1 and CDR2 are MNHEY and SVGAGI. CDR3 loop: CAVGRVNQPQHF. In nucleotides, the CDR3 is TGTGCCGTAGGCAGGGTGAATCAGCCCCAGCATTTT.

This clone was detected a few times. In DNA, the CDR3 is TGCGCCAGCAGCTTGTCTATAAGTAGCGGGAGGGCAAGCTCCTACGAGCAGTACTTC. Translating gives CASSLSISSGRASSYEQYF. The rearrangement uses TRBV5-1 and TRBJ2-7; 11 bases are shared with TRBD2. The germline CDR1 and CDR2 sequences are SGHRS and YFSETQ. Trimming cost V 1 base and J 0 bases; bases outside gene matches: 12. The CDR3 has 19 amino acids. The full variable domain, in which reference TRBV5-1 and TRBJ2-7 provide the parts outside the CDR3, is KAGVTQTPRYLIKTRGQQVTLSCSPISGHRSVSWYQQTPGQGLQFLFEYFSETQRNKGNFPGRFSGRQFSNSRSEMNVSTLELGDSALYLCASSLSISSGRASSYEQYFGPGTRLTVT.

The V gene is TRBV25-1, the J gene TRBJ2-5; 9 bases agree with TRBD2. This CDR3 spans 17 amino acids. The germline CDR1 and CDR2 sequences are MGHDK and SYGVNS. Trimming removed 1 base from V and 5 bases from J; junction bases left unmatched: 11. In nucleotides, the CDR3 is TGTGCCAGCAGTGAATTTAGAGCAGGACTAGCGAGTGAGACCCAGTACTTC. Its translation: CASSEFRAGLASETQYF.